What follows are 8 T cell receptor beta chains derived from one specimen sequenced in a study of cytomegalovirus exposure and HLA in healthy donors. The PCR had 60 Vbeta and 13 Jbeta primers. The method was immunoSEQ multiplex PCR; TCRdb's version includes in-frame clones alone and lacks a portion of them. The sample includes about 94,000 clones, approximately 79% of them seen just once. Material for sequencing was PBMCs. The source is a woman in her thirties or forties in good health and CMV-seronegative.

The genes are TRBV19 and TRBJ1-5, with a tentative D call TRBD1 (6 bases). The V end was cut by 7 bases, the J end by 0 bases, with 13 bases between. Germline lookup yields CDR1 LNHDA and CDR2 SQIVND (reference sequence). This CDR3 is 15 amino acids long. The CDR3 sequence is CASTANRDSNQPQHF. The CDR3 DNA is TGTGCCAGTACCGCAAACAGGGATAGCAATCAGCCCCAGCATTTT.

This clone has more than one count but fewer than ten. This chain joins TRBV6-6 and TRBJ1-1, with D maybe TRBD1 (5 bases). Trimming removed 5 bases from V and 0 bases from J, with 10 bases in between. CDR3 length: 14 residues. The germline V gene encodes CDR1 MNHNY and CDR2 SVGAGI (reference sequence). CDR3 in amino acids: CASSLDRMNTEAFF. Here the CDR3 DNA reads TGTGCCAGCAGTCTCGACAGAATGAACACTGAAGCTTTCTTT.

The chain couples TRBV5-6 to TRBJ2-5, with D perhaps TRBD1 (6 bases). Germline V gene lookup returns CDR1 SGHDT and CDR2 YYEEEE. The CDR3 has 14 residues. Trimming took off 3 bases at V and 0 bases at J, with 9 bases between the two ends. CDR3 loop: CASSWTVNQETQYF. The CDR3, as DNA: TGTGCCAGCAGCTGGACAGTAAACCAAGAGACCCAGTACTTC.

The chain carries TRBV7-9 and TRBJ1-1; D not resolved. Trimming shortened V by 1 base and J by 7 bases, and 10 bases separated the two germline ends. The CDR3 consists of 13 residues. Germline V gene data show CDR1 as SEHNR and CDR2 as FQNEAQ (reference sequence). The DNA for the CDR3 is TGTGCCAGCAGCTTAGTAGAGCACAGTGAAGCTTTCTTT. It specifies CASSLVEHSEAFF.

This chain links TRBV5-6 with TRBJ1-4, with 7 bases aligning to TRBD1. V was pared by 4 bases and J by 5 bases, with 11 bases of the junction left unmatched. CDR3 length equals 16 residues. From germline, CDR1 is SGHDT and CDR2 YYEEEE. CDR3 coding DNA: TGTGCCAGCAGCCCGCAGTACAGGGGTCGGAATGAAAAACTGTTTTTT. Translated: CASSPQYRGRNEKLFF.

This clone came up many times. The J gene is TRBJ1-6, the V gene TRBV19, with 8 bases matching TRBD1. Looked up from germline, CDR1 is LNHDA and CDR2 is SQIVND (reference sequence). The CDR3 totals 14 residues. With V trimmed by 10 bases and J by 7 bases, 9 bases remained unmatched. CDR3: CATQTGDPNSPLHF. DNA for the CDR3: TGTGCCACCCAGACAGGGGATCCAAATTCACCCCTCCACTTT.

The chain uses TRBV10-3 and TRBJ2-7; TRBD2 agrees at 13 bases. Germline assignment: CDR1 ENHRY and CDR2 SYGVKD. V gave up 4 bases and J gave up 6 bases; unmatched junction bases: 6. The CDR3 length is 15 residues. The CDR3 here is CAISGTSGGASEQYF. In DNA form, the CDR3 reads TGTGCCATCAGTGGAACTAGCGGGGGGGCGAGCGAGCAGTACTTC.

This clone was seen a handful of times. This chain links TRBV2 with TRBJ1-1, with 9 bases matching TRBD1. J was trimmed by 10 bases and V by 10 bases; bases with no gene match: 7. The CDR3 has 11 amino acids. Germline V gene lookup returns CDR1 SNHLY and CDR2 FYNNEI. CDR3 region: CATWDRAGAFF. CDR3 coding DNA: TGTGCCACCTGGGACAGGGCGGGAGCTTTCTTT.